Listed here is a single T cell receptor (beta chain). This entry comes from a study of T cells after somatic rescue of genetic block. Profiled with immunoSEQ multiplex PCR; TCRdb holds only in-frame clones, not every one. The data hold under 150,000 clones, with around 90% observed a single time. With 2 bases removed from V and 9 bases from J, the gap between germline ends came to 22 bases. CDR1 SGHAT and CDR2 FQNNGV come from the germline V gene. The CDR3 sequence is 16 residues long. The receptor's source is a woman aged 18-29 years. The specimen sequenced was peripheral blood mononuclear cells (PBMCs). The chain links TRBV11-2 to TRBJ1-1; D remains ambiguous. CDR3 nucleotide sequence: TGTGCCAGCAGCTTACGGGCCATGGACTCTCTCTCCCAAGCTTTCTTT. This sequence encodes CASSLRAMDSLSQAFF.